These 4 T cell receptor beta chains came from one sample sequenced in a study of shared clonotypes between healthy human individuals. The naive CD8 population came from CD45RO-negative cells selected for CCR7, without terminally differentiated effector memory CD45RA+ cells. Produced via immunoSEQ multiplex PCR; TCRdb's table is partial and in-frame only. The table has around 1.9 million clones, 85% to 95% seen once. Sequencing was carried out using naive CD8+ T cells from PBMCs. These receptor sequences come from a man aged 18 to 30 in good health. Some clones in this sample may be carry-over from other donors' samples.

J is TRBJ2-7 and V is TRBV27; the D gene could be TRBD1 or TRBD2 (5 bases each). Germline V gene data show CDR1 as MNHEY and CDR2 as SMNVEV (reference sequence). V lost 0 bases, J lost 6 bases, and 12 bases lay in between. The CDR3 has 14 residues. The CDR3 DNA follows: TGTGCCAGCAGTTTATCAAGGGGAGCGGTCGAGCAGTACTTC. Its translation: CASSLSRGAVEQYF.

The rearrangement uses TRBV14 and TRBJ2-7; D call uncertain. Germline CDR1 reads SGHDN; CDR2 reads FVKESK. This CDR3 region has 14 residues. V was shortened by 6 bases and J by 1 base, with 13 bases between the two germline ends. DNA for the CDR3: TGTGCCAGCAGTAGCCCATACGTGTCCTACGAGCAGTACTTC. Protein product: CASSSPYVSYEQYF.

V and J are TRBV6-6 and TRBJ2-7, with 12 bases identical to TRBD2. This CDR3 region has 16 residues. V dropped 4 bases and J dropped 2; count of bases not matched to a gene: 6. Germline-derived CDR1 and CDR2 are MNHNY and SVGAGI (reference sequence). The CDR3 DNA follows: TGTGCCAGCAGTTTCGGACTAGCGGGACGCCCCTACGAGCAGTACTTC. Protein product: CASSFGLAGRPYEQYF.

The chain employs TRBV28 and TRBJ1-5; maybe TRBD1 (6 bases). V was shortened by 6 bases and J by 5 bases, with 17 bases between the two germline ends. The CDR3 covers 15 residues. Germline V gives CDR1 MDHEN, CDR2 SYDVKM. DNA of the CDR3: TGTGCCAGCAGGCTATATACAGGGCCGTATCAGCCCCAGCATTTT. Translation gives CASRLYTGPYQPQHF.